This TCR beta chain was observed in a study of cytomegalovirus exposure and HLA in healthy donors. About the study: Unique TCR beta sequences numbering around 110 million came from 190 million or so T cells in an earlier analysis. Study results and caveats: As was reported, the classifier diagnosed cytomegalovirus status with high specificity and sensitivity. Within an earlier analysis, most TCR beta V segments proved productive either about 90% or about 30% of the time.

Remarks on this clone: What it recognizes is unknown.

The CDR3 length is 13 residues. Germline V gene data show CDR1 as MNHEY and CDR2 as SVGAGI. The V gene end was trimmed by 6 bases and the J gene end by 6 bases; junction bases not matched to a gene: 5. The PCR used 60 Vbeta and 13 Jbeta primers. TCRdb's table, derived via immunoSEQ multiplex PCR, lists solely in-frame clones and lacks some. The table has around 180,000 clones, around 80% seen once. The chain employs TRBV6-5 and TRBJ2-7; 10 bases are a match to TRBD1. The sequenced sample was PBMCs. This clonotype was sampled from a woman aged 25 to 39 in good health and CMV-seropositive. The CDR3 nucleotides are TGTGCCAGCAGCCGGACAGGGGGAGGCGAGCAGTACTTC. This encodes CASSRTGGGEQYF.